This T cell receptor beta chain was observed in a study of blood T cell repertoires in COVID-19. Study-level information: COVID-19 samples collected from the United States, Italy and Spain covered acute and convalescent phases. PBMCs, B-cell-depleted T cells, or T cells were the source of the cDNA or gDNA that made up the material.

Original processing methods: Amplified reference gene primers provided the basis for estimating nucleated cell counts. TCRdb's table, derived via immunoSEQ multiplex PCR, lists solely in-frame clones and lacks some. The V and J calls and clone size come from that table; D and trimming were worked out from the DNA. The table shows roughly 150,000 clones, with roughly 93% occurring only once. Seattle's enrolled individuals joined amid active infection and were then monitored longitudinally. This CDR3 spans 15 amino acids. The germline V gene has CDR1 SQVTM and CDR2 ANQGSEA. Trimming removed 7 bases at V and 3 bases at J, with 18 bases between.

The TCR comes from a man between 18 and 35 years old with COVID-19, enrolled during active disease. The chain links TRBV29-1 to TRBJ2-2, with D perhaps TRBD2 (6 bases). Sequenced: peripheral blood. For the CDR3, the DNA is TGCAGCGGACCAGCGGGTCAGAGTTACACCGGGGAGCTGTTTTTT. Translated, it gives CSGPAGQSYTGELFF.